This paragraph covers one T cell receptor (beta chain) sequence. Its cognate antigen is unknown. The sample is drawn from a study of cytomegalovirus exposure and HLA in healthy donors. Study background: One earlier analysis, a look at approximately 180 million T cells, found approximately 120 million unique TCR beta sequences.

Germline lookup yields CDR1 LNHDA and CDR2 SQIVND (reference sequence). V was cut by 6 bases and J by 6 bases, with 21 bases left in between. The CDR3 is 16 residues long. Overall study findings and caveats: Highly shared sequence variants in one cluster were likely a sequencing artifact.

A multiplex PCR was run with 60 Vbeta primers and 13 Jbeta primers. TCRdb's table, derived via immunoSEQ multiplex PCR, lists solely in-frame clones and lacks some. The sample lists roughly 170,000 clones; approximately 80% were seen once. The V call is TRBV19, the J call TRBJ2-1, with unresolved D. Sequencing was carried out using PBMCs. The clonotype originates from a man aged 18 to 29 in good health and CMV-seronegative. The CDR3 reads CASSAATAPARNEQFF. Here the CDR3 DNA reads TGTGCCAGTAGCGCAGCTACAGCCCCGGCTCGCAATGAGCAGTTCTTC.